The rows below give T cell receptor beta chains drawn from one sample of a study of control samples from healthy donors and cancer patients. Assay used: immunoSEQ multiplex PCR; TCRdb lists only in-frame clones, some missing. The sample has just over 90,000 clones, approximately 90% seen once. Sequencing used blood. The receptors were gathered from a woman in her forties or fifties in good health. Both conserved end residues are part of each CDR3. The D gene is left open where the match is weak. Only some rows state a clone size, as once, few, many or a class for expanded clones.

size	V	length	D	J	CDR3	DNA
once	TRBV27	15	TRBD1	TRBJ2-7	CASSLDGTGLYEQYF	TGTGCCAGCAGTTTAGACGGGACAGGCCTCTACGAGCAGTACTTC
NA	TRBV3-1/TRBV3-2	15	NA	TRBJ2-7	CASSLRTAARDEQYF	TGTGCCAGCAGCCTTCGGACGGCGGCCCGGGACGAGCAGTACTTC
few	TRBV2	14	TRBD1	TRBJ1-6	CASSETGVNSPLHF	TGTGCCAGCAGTGAAACAGGGGTTAATTCACCCCTCCACTTT
NA	TRBV6-1	13	NA	TRBJ1-2	CASSEVGIEGYTF	TGTGCCAGCAGTGAAGTAGGGATCGAGGGCTACACCTTC
NA	TRBV4-2	16	TRBD1	TRBJ2-7	CASSQVGQGGSYEQYF	TGTGCCAGCAGCCAAGTTGGACAGGGGGGCTCCTACGAGCAGTACTTC
NA	TRBV11-1	16	TRBD1	TRBJ1-4	CASSPGQGTTNEKLFF	TGTGCCAGCAGCCCCGGACAGGGGACAACTAATGAAAAACTGTTTTTT
NA	TRBV7-9	14	TRBD2	TRBJ2-3	CASSLLAGTDTQYF	TGTGCCAGCAGCTTACTAGCGGGCACAGATACGCAGTATTTT
NA	TRBV29-1	15	TRBD2	TRBJ2-5	CSVEGTSGRTKTQYF	TGCAGCGTTGAAGGGACTAGCGGGAGGACGAAGACCCAGTACTTC
NA	TRBV4-1	15	TRBD2	TRBJ2-7	CASSQDRGGAYEQYF	TGCGCCAGCAGCCAAGATCGTGGGGGGGCCTACGAGCAGTACTTC
NA	TRBV28	16	TRBD1	TRBJ1-4	CASSTPTGVKGEKLFF	TGTGCCAGCAGTACCCCAACAGGGGTAAAAGGTGAAAAACTGTTTTTT
NA	TRBV12-5	19	NA	TRBJ2-1	CASGLIAGEVPKRIDEQFF	TGTGCTAGTGGTTTAATTGCCGGGGAAGTGCCCAAGCGGATAGATGAGCAGTTCTTC
NA	TRBV3-1/TRBV3-2	15	NA	TRBJ1-1	CASSTRGGFQTEAFF	TGTGCCAGCAGCACCCGAGGGGGGTTCCAGACTGAAGCTTTCTTT
few	TRBV7-2	18	TRBD2	TRBJ2-5	CASSRSGTSGGLRETQYF	TGTGCCAGCAGCCGTTCCGGGACTAGCGGGGGGTTAAGGGAGACCCAGTACTTC
NA	TRBV27	14	NA	TRBJ1-2	CASSPRGEDRGYTF	TGTGCCAGCAGTCCGCGGGGGGAGGATCGTGGCTACACCTTC
NA	TRBV19	16	TRBD2	TRBJ2-1	CASSRLAGGSYNEQFF	TGTGCCAGTAGTCGGCTAGCGGGGGGCTCCTACAATGAGCAGTTCTTC
NA	TRBV5-1	12	NA	TRBJ2-1	CASSLGGNEQFF	TGCGCCAGCAGCTTGGGGGGCAATGAGCAGTTCTTC
NA	TRBV9	13	NA	TRBJ1-1	CASSVEAVWEAFF	TGTGCCAGCAGCGTCGAGGCAGTTTGGGAAGCTTTCTTT
NA	TRBV27	15	TRBD2	TRBJ2-7	CASSLSGGGTYEQYF	TGTGCCAGCAGTTTATCGGGGGGAGGGACCTACGAGCAGTACTTC
NA	TRBV19	16	TRBD2	TRBJ2-5	CASSSDLGTSSETQYF	TGTGCCAGTAGTTCGGATCTAGGGACTAGCTCAGAGACCCAGTACTTC
once	TRBV5-1	14	TRBD1	TRBJ1-2	CASSDRQGANGYTF	TGCGCCAGCAGCGATCGGCAGGGGGCGAATGGCTACACCTTC
NA	TRBV5-1	15	TRBD1	TRBJ2-5	CASSLGGQGGETQYF	TGCGCCAGCAGCTTGGGAGGACAGGGGGGAGAGACCCAGTACTTC
NA	TRBV19	21	NA	TRBJ1-1	CASSIGPYHSRDVGAGIEAFF	TGTGCCAGTAGTATCGGGCCGTATCATAGTCGGGATGTGGGGGCTGGGATTGAAGCTTTCTTT
NA	TRBV3-1/TRBV3-2	13	NA	TRBJ2-5	CASSRDSGETQYF	TGTGCCAGCAGTCGTGACTCGGGAGAGACCCAGTACTTC
few	TRBV5-6	14	NA	TRBJ1-2	CASRALVGGLGYTF	TGTGCCAGCAGAGCTCTGGTGGGGGGTTTAGGCTACACCTTC
NA	TRBV20-1	11	NA	TRBJ2-5	CRGVRGQTQYF	TGCAGGGGAGTCAGGGGACAGACCCAGTACTTC
NA	TRBV2	11	NA	TRBJ1-4	CASRAGEKLFF	TGTGCCAGCAGAGCGGGTGAAAAACTGTTTTTT
NA	TRBV2	14	NA	TRBJ1-2	CASSGGRGNYGYTF	TGTGCCAGCAGTGGAGGACGGGGTAACTATGGCTACACCTTC
once	TRBV5-4	16	TRBD2	TRBJ2-5	CASSSISGGKSETQYF	TGTGCCAGCAGCTCAATAAGCGGGGGGAAATCGGAGACCCAGTACTTC
few	TRBV27	10	NA	TRBJ2-2	CASRTGELFF	TGTGCCAGCAGGACAGGGGAGCTGTTTTTT
NA	TRBV27	11	NA	TRBJ1-4	CASAAREKLFF	TGTGCCAGCGCGGCTCGGGAAAAACTGTTTTTT
NA	TRBV6-2/TRBV6-3	16	TRBD2	TRBJ2-5	CASSYPRLAGKETQYF	TGTGCCAGCAGTTACCCCCGTCTAGCGGGAAAAGAGACCCAGTACTTC
NA	TRBV28	14	NA	TRBJ2-7	CASSVPGTPYEQYF	TGTGCCAGCAGTGTTCCCGGGACACCCTACGAGCAGTACTTC
NA	TRBV28	12	NA	TRBJ1-2	CASSQQSYGYTF	TGTGCCAGCAGTCAACAGTCCTATGGCTACACCTTC
NA	TRBV25-1	14	NA	TRBJ1-2	CASSEQGPNYGYTF	TGTGCCAGCAGTGAACAGGGGCCTAACTATGGCTACACCTTC
NA	TRBV4-3	17	TRBD1	TRBJ2-7	CASSQESVWTGFYEQYF	TGCGCCAGCAGCCAAGAATCGGTCTGGACAGGGTTCTACGAGCAGTACTTC
NA	TRBV9	19	TRBD2	TRBJ2-2	CASSVASGSGPDTGGELFF	TGTGCCAGCAGCGTGGCGTCGGGTAGCGGGCCTGACACGGGCGGGGAGCTGTTTTTT
NA	TRBV7-2	15	TRBD2	TRBJ2-7	CASSLFAGGGYEQYF	TGTGCCAGCAGCTTATTTGCGGGAGGGGGCTACGAGCAGTACTTC
NA	TRBV11-2	12	NA	TRBJ1-2	CASSSIHYGYTF	TGTGCCAGCAGCTCCATACACTATGGCTACACCTTC
NA	TRBV7-8	13	NA	TRBJ1-1	CASSFSGWTEAFF	TGTGCCAGCAGCTTCTCCGGGTGGACTGAAGCTTTCTTT
few	TRBV4-1	16	NA	TRBJ2-2	CASSQPQGRAGGELFF	TGCGCCAGCAGCCAACCCCAGGGCAGGGCGGGCGGGGAGCTGTTTTTT
NA	TRBV5-5	15	NA	TRBJ1-5	CASSLGTTRDQPQHF	TGTGCCAGCAGCTTGGGGACTACAAGGGATCAGCCCCAGCATTTT
NA	TRBV6-5	15	TRBD2	TRBJ2-7	CATRVAGGSSYEQYF	TGTGCCACCAGGGTAGCGGGAGGGTCCTCCTACGAGCAGTACTTC
once	TRBV11-2	16	TRBD2	TRBJ2-2	CASSSNGGLVSGELFF	TGTGCCAGCAGCTCCAACGGGGGACTAGTCTCCGGGGAGCTGTTTTTT
once	TRBV6-5	14	TRBD1	TRBJ1-2	CASSTTGGNYGYTF	TGTGCCAGCAGCACCACAGGGGGAAACTATGGCTACACCTTC
NA	TRBV7-3	17	NA	TRBJ2-2	CASSLSPSGAGTGELFF	TGTGCCAGCAGCTTAAGTCCCAGTGGGGCCGGCACCGGGGAGCTGTTTTTT
NA	TRBV12-3/TRBV12-4	13	NA	TRBJ1-3	CASSSGAWDTIYF	TGTGCCAGCAGTTCGGGAGCATGGGACACCATATATTTT
NA	TRBV6-2/TRBV6-3	12	NA	TRBJ1-1	CASSYSNTEAFF	TGTGCCAGCAGTTACTCAAACACTGAAGCTTTCTTT
NA	TRBV27	16	TRBD1	TRBJ2-5	CASSPRQGARPGTQYF	TGTGCCAGCAGTCCGCGACAGGGGGCCCGCCCAGGGACCCAGTACTTC
many	TRBV27	13	NA	TRBJ2-4	CASSPPDKNIQYF	TGTGCCAGCAGCCCCCCCGACAAAAACATTCAGTACTTC
once	TRBV20-1	9	NA	TRBJ1-2	CSVTPGYTF	TGCAGTGTCACGCCCGGCTACACCTTC
NA	TRBV14	18	NA	TRBJ2-1	CASSRGELGYGDYNEQFF	TGTGCCAGCAGCCGGGGGGAACTAGGATATGGGGACTACAATGAGCAGTTCTTC
NA	TRBV14	15	NA	TRBJ1-2	CASSQEPELGYGYTF	TGTGCCAGCAGCCAAGAACCGGAGCTAGGCTATGGCTACACCTTC
NA	TRBV7-8	17	NA	TRBJ2-7	CASSLGGVLAVPYEQYF	TGTGCCAGCAGCTTAGGTGGGGTGCTAGCAGTGCCCTACGAGCAGTACTTC
NA	TRBV19	15	NA	TRBJ2-5	CASRSLEWRGETQYF	TGTGCCAGTAGAAGTTTGGAGTGGCGGGGAGAGACCCAGTACTTC